The 26 T cell receptor beta chains below were found in one sample sequenced in a study of blood T cell repertoires in COVID-19. The protocol was immunoSEQ multiplex PCR, while the TCRdb copy is restricted to in-frame clones and leaves out a portion. The sample has approximately 200,000 clones; less than 90% are singletons. Sequences were obtained from peripheral blood. These receptors were collected from a man aged 65 to 85 with acute or convalescent COVID-19.

In DNA form, the CDR3 reads TGCAGTGCAGTGACAGGCTATGGCTACACCTTC. This encodes CSAVTGYGYTF. The genes are TRBV20-1 and TRBJ1-2, with D possibly being TRBD1 (6 bases). The V end lost 6 bases, the J end lost 4 bases, and 9 bases lay between the germline ends. The V gene's germline CDR1 is DFQATT and CDR2 SNEGSKA (reference sequence). The CDR3 is 11 amino acids.

The chain's CDR3 is CASTDGGGPRGNQPQHF. The CDR3 coding sequence is TGTGCCAGCACCGACGGGGGGGGCCCCAGGGGCAATCAGCCCCAGCATTTT. V is TRBV2 and J is TRBJ1-5; perhaps TRBD1 as D (6 bases). There are 17 residues in the CDR3. The V and J ends lost 7 bases and 2 bases respectively, with 21 bases between them. Germline V lookup: CDR1 SNHLY, CDR2 FYNNEI.

In nucleotides, the CDR3 is TGTGCCAGCAGCGGACAGGCGGGCACTGAAGCTTTCTTT. It specifies CASSGQAGTEAFF. The chain is built from TRBV14 and TRBJ1-1, with 7 bases lining up with TRBD1. Trimming took 5 bases from V and 4 from J; bases not matched to a gene: 4. The CDR3 has 13 amino acids. The germline gives CDR1 SGHDN, CDR2 FVKESK.

The rearrangement joins TRBV18 to TRBJ2-2; TRBD1 matches 8 bases. Germline CDR1 KGHSH, CDR2 LQKENI. This CDR3 is 15 amino acids long. The trim removed 0 bases at V and 4 bases at J, leaving 1 base unmatched. The CDR3 bases are TGTGCCAGCTCACCACCTACAGGGGGCACCGGGGAGCTGTTTTTT. This sequence encodes CASSPPTGGTGELFF.

V and J are TRBV4-2 and TRBJ2-6, with TRBD1 identical over 9 bases. V lost 6 bases, J lost 1 base, and 7 bases stayed unmatched. Looked up from germline, CDR1 is LGHNA and CDR2 is YNFKEQ. This CDR3 has 17 amino acids. The CDR3 region is CASRPGQGISGANVLTF. The CDR3 DNA reads TGTGCCAGCAGACCGGGACAGGGTATATCTGGGGCCAACGTCCTGACTTTC.

The V call is TRBV5-4, the J call TRBJ2-3; D uncertain. CDR1 and CDR2 from the germline V gene are SGHNT and YYREEE (reference sequence). CDR3 size: 15 residues. V gave up 4 bases and J gave up 5 bases, with 17 bases separating them. In DNA form, the CDR3 reads TGTGCCAGCAGCCCACTGCCGAGGTCTCTAGATACGCAGTATTTT. It translates to CASSPLPRSLDTQYF.

The chain joins TRBV6-2 or TRBV6-3 to TRBJ2-1, with D maybe TRBD1 (6 bases). Trimming took off 6 bases at V and 9 bases at J, with 15 bases between the two ends. The germline V gene has CDR1 MNHEY and CDR2 SVGEGT. The CDR3 has 13 amino acids. Here the CDR3 DNA reads TGTGCCAGCAGCCCCTCCCAAGGGGGTGAGCAGTTCTTC. It specifies CASSPSQGGEQFF.

Comments on this clone: One end of the junction is discordant with germline, which a read error may explain. This chain uses TRBV18 with TRBJ1-2; no definite D call. This CDR3 spans 14 amino acids. CDR1 is KGHSH, CDR2 LQKENI, per germline. The CDR3 coding sequence is TGTGCCAGCTCACCACCTCGTCCAGAGGAGTATAGCGCCTTC. Translated: CASSPPRPEEYSAF.

CDR3 in amino acids: CASSVGPAGVNTGELFF. The CDR3 DNA sequence: TGTGCCAGCAGCGTAGGACCGGCGGGAGTTAACACCGGGGAGCTGTTTTTT. The J gene is TRBJ2-2, the V gene TRBV9; TRBD2 matches 7 bases. J lost 2 bases, V lost 0 bases, and 7 bases had no gene match. This CDR3 has 17 residues. CDR1 is SGDLS, CDR2 YYNGEE, per germline.

The chain couples TRBV28 to TRBJ1-6; D gene uncertain. The germline gives CDR1 MDHEN, CDR2 SYDVKM. The CDR3 is made up of 15 amino acids. Trimming pared 6 bases from V and 6 bases from J, leaving 15 bases between. CDR3 sequence reads: CASRTAQTANSPLHF. In DNA, the CDR3 is TGTGCCAGCAGGACCGCCCAGACTGCTAATTCACCCCTCCACTTT.

The chain employs TRBV19 and TRBJ1-5; TRBD1 is a possible D gene (5 bases). V was trimmed by 0 bases and J by 7 bases, leaving 16 bases between them. The CDR3 has 16 residues. CDR1 and CDR2 (germline): LNHDA, SQIVND (reference sequence). In DNA form, the CDR3 reads TGTGCCAGTAGTATAGATTGGCAGGGACTAAGACAGCCCCAGCATTTT. Translated: CASSIDWQGLRQPQHF. Drawing the rest from reference TRBV19 and TRBJ1-5, the complete variable domain is DGGITQSPKYLFRKEGQNVTLSCEQNLNHDAMYWYRQDPGQGLRLIYYSQIVNDFQKGDIAEGYSVSREKKESFPLTVTSAQKNPTAFYLCASSIDWQGLRQPQHFGDGTRLSIL.

The chain is built from TRBV24-1 and TRBJ2-2; TRBD1 matches at 7 bases. V lost 4 bases and J lost 0; bases outside the gene matches: 10. CDR3 length: 18 residues. Per the germline V gene, CDR1 is KGHDR and CDR2 is SFDVKD. CDR3 amino acids: CATSDLPLQGSNTGELFF. The CDR3 DNA reads TGTGCCACCAGTGACCTACCCCTACAGGGGTCGAACACCGGGGAGCTGTTTTTT.

The chain uses TRBV19 and TRBJ1-5; 10 bases agree with TRBD1. Trimming removed 10 bases from V and 2 bases from J; junction bases left unmatched: 8. Germline CDR1 reads LNHDA; CDR2 reads SQIVND (reference sequence). This CDR3 spans 15 amino acids. The CDR3 DNA reads as TGTGCCACCAAGTGGGGGACAGGGGGCAATCAGCCCCAGCATTTT. Translation gives CATKWGTGGNQPQHF.

V gene TRBV20-1 combines with J gene TRBJ2-7; tentative D call: TRBD2 (5 bases). V was trimmed by 6 bases and J by 6 bases, leaving 12 bases between them. Germline V gene sequence: CDR1 DFQATT, CDR2 SNEGSKA (reference sequence). The CDR3 length is 11 residues. CDR3 nucleotide sequence: TGCAGTGCAACGGGGAACGGCGAGCAGTACTTC. Its translation: CSATGNGEQYF.

The chain has TRBV10-3 and TRBJ2-3; 7 bases line up with TRBD2. J lost 4 bases, V lost 8 bases, and 12 bases had no gene match. CDR1 and CDR2 from the germline V gene are ENHRY and SYGVKD. The CDR3 consists of 15 residues. The CDR3 region has the DNA TGTGCCATCGAAAGCGGCGGGAGTTTTCCAGATACGCAGTATTTT. Protein: CAIESGGSFPDTQYF.

This clone appeared a few times. The gene calls are TRBV3-1 (or the pseudogene TRBV3-2) and TRBJ1-6; 7 nucleotides line up with TRBD1. From germline, CDR1 is LGHDT and CDR2 YNNKEL (reference sequence). The V gene end was trimmed by 6 bases and the J gene end by 9 bases; junction bases not matched to a gene: 5. The CDR3 is 13 amino acids. Here the CDR3 reads CASRQQGGSPLHF. The CDR3, as DNA: TGTGCCAGCAGGCAGCAGGGGGGTTCACCCCTCCACTTT.

The chain is built from TRBV7-2 and TRBJ2-1, with TRBD2 matching 10 bases. The V gene's germline CDR1 is SGHTA and CDR2 FQGNSA. V trimming: 2 bases; J trimming: 3 bases; junction bases outside the gene matches: 1. The CDR3 sequence is 15 residues long. CDR3 DNA: TGTGCCAGCAGCTTATCTAGCGGGAGCTACAATGAGCAGTTCTTC. It specifies CASSLSSGSYNEQFF. Combining the CDR3 with reference TRBV7-2 and TRBJ2-1 gives the whole variable domain GAGVSQSPSNKVTEKGKDVELRCDPISGHTALYWYRQSLGQGLEFLIYFQGNSAPDKSGLPSDRFSAERTGGSVSTLTIQRTQQEDSAVYLCASSLSSGSYNEQFFGPGTRLTVL.

The V gene is TRBV19, the J gene TRBJ1-2, with a weak D call TRBD1 (6 bases). Per the germline V gene, CDR1 is LNHDA and CDR2 is SQIVND (reference sequence). Trimming pared 7 bases from V and 1 base from J, leaving 16 bases between. The CDR3 contains 15 residues. Here the CDR3 reads CASKPDRQFNYGYTF. CDR3 in DNA: TGTGCCAGTAAGCCGGACAGACAGTTTAACTATGGCTACACCTTC.

V is TRBV7-2 and J is TRBJ2-1, with D possibly matching TRBD2 (5 bases). CDR1 SGHTA and CDR2 FQGNSA come from the germline V gene. The CDR3 length is 16 residues. V dropped 5 bases and J dropped 4 bases, with 18 bases sitting between them. CDR3: CASSPLAGRRYNEQFF. The CDR3 nucleotides are TGTGCCAGCAGCCCCTTGGCGGGCAGGAGGTACAATGAGCAGTTCTTC.

The table lists this clone with a few counts. The genes are TRBV5-4 and TRBJ1-2; TRBD1 agrees at 8 bases. This CDR3 is 16 amino acids long. Looked up from germline, CDR1 is SGHNT and CDR2 is YYREEE (reference sequence). The V and J ends lost 5 bases and 0 bases, in that order; junction bases with no gene match: 9. The CDR3 coding sequence is TGTGCCAGCAGGTTCTGGACAGGGCGAGCTAACTATGGCTACACCTTC. It is translated as CASRFWTGRANYGYTF.

The chain carries TRBV28 and TRBJ2-4; perhaps TRBD2 as D (6 bases). Germline lookup yields CDR1 MDHEN and CDR2 SYDVKM. With 6 bases removed from V and 4 bases from J, the gap between germline ends came to 16 bases. This CDR3 has 15 residues. As DNA, the CDR3 is TGTGCCAGCAGCGCGGAGAGCGCGGGAAAAAACATTCAGTACTTC. Its translation: CASSAESAGKNIQYF.

The chain is built from TRBV20-1 and TRBJ2-1; a weak D match, TRBD2 (6 bases). V lost 3 bases and J lost 0, with 15 bases in between. Germline V CDR1 and CDR2: DFQATT, SNEGSKA (reference sequence). This CDR3 region has 16 residues. The CDR3 loop reads CSASVSGGGSYNEQFF. Written as DNA, the CDR3 is TGCAGTGCTAGTGTTAGCGGTGGAGGCTCCTACAATGAGCAGTTCTTC.

This chain uses TRBV9 with TRBJ1-2; the D gene is possibly TRBD1 (5 bases). This CDR3 is built from 14 residues. Trimming removed 0 bases at V and 4 bases at J, with 10 bases between. The germline V gene has CDR1 SGDLS and CDR2 YYNGEE. Here the CDR3 reads CASSVDGRAYGYTF. The CDR3 DNA reads as TGTGCCAGCAGCGTAGACGGCAGGGCCTATGGCTACACCTTC.

This clone has a count of ten or more. The chain couples TRBV4-2 to TRBJ2-2, with 9 bases fitting TRBD1. V dropped 1 base and J dropped 6; count of bases not matched to a gene: 15. This CDR3 is built from 19 residues. Germline V gene sequence: CDR1 LGHNA, CDR2 YNFKEQ. CDR3 nucleotides: TGTGCCAGCAGCCAAGTTAGGTTAGACAGGGGGTTTATTCCCGGGGAGCTGTTTTTT. Residues: CASSQVRLDRGFIPGELFF.

The rearrangement uses TRBV5-1 and TRBJ2-5; 7 bases map to TRBD2. V shed 4 bases and J 1 base; nucleotides not matched to a gene: 4. The CDR3 is 14 residues long. Germline CDR1 reads SGHRS; CDR2 reads YFSETQ. In nucleotides, the CDR3 is TGCGCCAGCAGCCCGACTAGCTTCCAAGAGACCCAGTACTTC. It yields the protein CASSPTSFQETQYF. Filled out from reference TRBV5-1 and TRBJ2-5, the complete variable domain reads KAGVTQTPRYLIKTRGQQVTLSCSPISGHRSVSWYQQTPGQGLQFLFEYFSETQRNKGNFPGRFSGRQFSNSRSEMNVSTLELGDSALYLCASSPTSFQETQYFGPGTRLLVL.

This clone occurred a few times. This sequence joins TRBV6-2 or TRBV6-3 and TRBJ1-5; TRBD1 might be the D (6 bases). The CDR3 spans 16 residues. The germline V and J ends were trimmed by 6 bases and 0 bases, with 15 bases remaining between them. CDR1 is MNHEY, CDR2 SVGEGT, per germline. The CDR3 DNA follows: TGTGCCAGCAGCTCTCTCGACAGGCTTAGCAATCAGCCCCAGCATTTT. It yields the protein CASSSLDRLSNQPQHF.